This entry concerns a single TCR beta chain. The count of this clonotype is one. Its recognized antigen is unknown. An end of the junction does not agree with germline; a read error may underlie this. The source of the sample is a study of tumor-infiltrating lymphocytes in primary liver carcinoma (dated by TCRdb to 2016 to 2017). As for the study more broadly: Of the five patients, three men and two women aged 30 to 69 years, four had hepatocellular carcinoma and one had combined HCC and intrahepatic cholangiocarcinoma. The tumors of the five patients were staged as T1-T3 N0M0, with maximum diameters ranging from roughly 4.2 to 11 cm. Roughly 3.65 to 8 million productive TCRbeta reads were obtained per sample, and no significant difference in read depth was found between tissue types. For each liver tumor, the study sampled five regions along with adjacent normal tissue and blood, and applied TCRbeta repertoire sequencing, expression microarrays and whole-exome sequencing. TCRbeta repertoire sequencing covered about 35 specimens from 5 patients: approximately 25 tumor regions, 5 adjacent noncancerous liver tissues and 5 peripheral blood samples. To link TCRbeta repertoire diversity to the local molecular phenotype, the approximately 24 tumor region samples were profiled with Agilent mRNA microarrays. Repertoires from technical replicates were highly reproducible, with mean shared-clone rates around 0.89 and correlation coefficients above 0.95. Overall results and qualifications from the work: Only roughly 7-24% of top clones appeared in all five regions of a tumor, which suggests that tumor-infiltrating T cells are spatially heterogeneous. The study included only four or five patients, and the authors note findings should be validated in a larger study. Since the samples were bulk and unsorted, there was no way to compare CD4+ and CD8+ T cell repertoires. Because only the TCR beta chain was sequenced and unpaired alpha chains were not captured, true repertoire diversity is likely underestimated. Pairs of tumor regions showed greater repertoire overlap (mean about 35%) than tumor-adjacent pairs (about 17%) or tumor-blood pairs (approximately 15%), which is consistent with antigen-driven expansion. The top 250 clones accounted for a significantly greater share of the repertoire in tumors than in blood (p = 0.039).

Without any cell sorting, total RNA and DNA were extracted together from 20-30 mg of bulk tissue using the AllPrep DNA/RNA mini kit. Between November 2015 and early 2016, a handful of patients in China with histopathologically diagnosed primary liver carcinoma had surgical resection. Patients had chronic HBV infection and were treatment-naive at sampling. Each tumor was sampled at five spatially separated regions: the superior, inferior, left-lateral and right-lateral poles and the tumor centre. According to histology, viable tumor cells made up more than 75% of every tumor sample. Fresh tumor and adjacent tissue pieces were bisected; one half was stored in RNAlater at -80°C, the other sent for histology. TCRbeta-specific cDNA was reverse-transcribed from approximately 460 ng total RNA using a constant-region primer and ProtoScript II reverse transcriptase. Three nested multiplex PCR rounds, following a slightly modified ARM-PCR procedure, were used to build the TCRbeta libraries. Each of the first two PCR rounds ran for approximately 9 cycles using multiplex TRBV1-TRBV30 forward primers together with a Cbeta reverse primer. A final 25-cycle PCR with Deep VentR polymerase added sample barcodes and Illumina adapters. Before sequencing, amplicons between 200 and 500 bp were purified from gel using a QIAquick gel extraction kit. An Illumina HiSeq 2500 was used to sequence the TCRbeta amplicons with 250-bp paired-end reads. In the paper's pipeline: Reads were quality-trimmed with Trimmomatic v0.33, and paired reads were merged with FLASH v1.2.11 to recover full CDR3 sequences. V, D and J germline segments were assigned to the rearranged TCRbeta sequences using MiGEC v1.2.1b. Clonotype statistics, along with Shannon-Wiener diversity indices, were calculated using VDJtools v1.0.0. Except for diversity analysis, only the 250 most abundant clonotypes of each sample were used in subsequent analyses to reduce sampling bias. TCRdb reprocessed the public reads (quality trimming at Q25 with fastp, clone calling with MiXCR) and kept in-frame beta chains. Every distinct CDR3 protein forms one entry, paired with its most common genes and DNA. The V and J calls were not made by the authors but by TCRdb's processing. The sample contains 25,000 to 35,000 distinct CDR3 sequences, 71% of them found a single time. About 30% of the sample comes from the top ten.

The CDR3, cysteine through phenylalanine, is 14 amino acids long. Just the 42-base CDR3 DNA is kept, in frame starting at base 1. Via the germline V gene, CDR1 is SGDLS and CDR2 YYNGEE. Recombination joined TRBV9 with TRBJ1-1; no confident D gene assignment can be made. The source is a woman aged 25 to 39 with primary liver carcinoma and hepatitis B virus infection. Input material: liver tumor tissue from sampling region 3. Taken with the paper, the label for cell subset or site translates to: tumor region T3, left-lateral pole. This receptor carries the CDR3 CASIVAHSSTEAFF. Here is the DNA: TGTGCCAGCATCGTAGCCCACTCGAGCACTGAAGCTTTCTTT. Where the CDR3 stops, the reference TRBV9 and TRBJ1-1 genes take over; the full variable domain is DSGVTQTPKHLITATGQRVTLRCSPRSGDLSVYWYQQSLDQGLQFLIQYYNGEERAKGNILERFSAQQFPDLHSELNLSSLELGDSALYFCASIVAHSSTEAFFGQGTRLTVV.